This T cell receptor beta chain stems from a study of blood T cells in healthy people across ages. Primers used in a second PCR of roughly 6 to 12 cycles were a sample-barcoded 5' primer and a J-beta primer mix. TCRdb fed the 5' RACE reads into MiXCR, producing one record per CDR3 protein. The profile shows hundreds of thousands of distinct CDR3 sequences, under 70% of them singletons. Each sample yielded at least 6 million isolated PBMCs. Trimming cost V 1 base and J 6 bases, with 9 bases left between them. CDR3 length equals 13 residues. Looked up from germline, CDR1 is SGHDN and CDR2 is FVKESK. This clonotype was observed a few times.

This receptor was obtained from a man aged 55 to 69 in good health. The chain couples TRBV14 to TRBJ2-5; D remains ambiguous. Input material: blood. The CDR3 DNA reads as TGTGCCAGCAGCCAAGTGGCAGGCCAGACCCAGTACTTC. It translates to CASSQVAGQTQYF.